Sequencing of this T cell receptor (beta chain) was carried out in a study of blood T cell repertoires in COVID-19 (dated by TCRdb to the early 2020s). Regarding the complete study: Collaborator samples came from the United States, Italy and Spain and covered acute and convalescent phases of COVID-19. Deeply sampled blood TCRbeta repertoires from subjects exposed to, actively infected with, or recovered from COVID-19 were included in the dataset. HLA class I and class II types, where available, came from metadata supplied by the sample provider rather than from assay-based typing. The repertoires were made available in a free public database intended to serve as a resource for research on the immune response to SARS-CoV-2. The material from the prospective study consisted of cDNA or gDNA derived from T cells, B-cell-depleted T cells, or PBMCs. The sample metadata nearly always contained a de-identified subject ID, COVID-19 status, age in years and sex. The samples were drawn from the first 160 participants of the ongoing ImmuneRACE study and from over 950 subjects provided by 6 global collaborators. What the authors observed across the whole study: How much clinical and demographic metadata was included differed by source and by participant, and the metadata was provided uncurated.

This clone was seen only a few times. The specificity of this receptor is unknown. Base quality data are lacking; no much larger clone is found one base away. There are 20 amino acids in the CDR3, from cysteine to phenylalanine inclusive. The retained sequence is limited to the CDR3, 60 bases, with the frame set at the first base. Collaborating institutions collected whole blood in K2EDTA tubes following their own protocols. For TCRbeta analysis, collaborator samples were shipped as frozen whole blood, as isolated PBMCs, or as DNA extracted from either sample type. TCRbeta CDR3 regions were amplified from genomic DNA using the immunoSEQ Assay, a bias-controlled multiplex PCR. From the authors' description of their analysis: The number of nucleated cells in each sample was estimated by amplification of reference gene primers within the assay. Sequence reads were collapsed and filtered to measure the absolute abundance of every unique TCRbeta CDR3 rearrangement. For each sample, productive Simpson clonality was calculated as the square root of Simpson's diversity index across productive rearrangements. TCRdb took this table from immuneACCESS and kept in-frame rearrangements with V and J called. Such tables lack part of the clones; where checked against another copy, unresolved V genes explain under half of the gap, and the rest is unexplained. The DNA gave D and trimming, while V, J and clone size come from that table. The table for this sample lists 80,000 or so clones; approximately 80% of them were counted only once. The biggest ten clones account for 15% to 20% of the sample.

This sequence was found in a woman aged 60-75 years with acute or convalescent COVID-19. The sample taken for sequencing was peripheral blood. In this chain, TRBV21-1 is recombined with TRBJ1-3; the table's TRBD1 call for D was not verified on the DNA. TRBV21-1 is annotated as a pseudogene. The CDR3 corresponds to CASSPPGRTGQSSSGNTIYF. The bases read TGTGCCAGCAGCCCACCCGGGCGGACGGGACAGTCGAGCTCTGGAAACACCATATATTTT.